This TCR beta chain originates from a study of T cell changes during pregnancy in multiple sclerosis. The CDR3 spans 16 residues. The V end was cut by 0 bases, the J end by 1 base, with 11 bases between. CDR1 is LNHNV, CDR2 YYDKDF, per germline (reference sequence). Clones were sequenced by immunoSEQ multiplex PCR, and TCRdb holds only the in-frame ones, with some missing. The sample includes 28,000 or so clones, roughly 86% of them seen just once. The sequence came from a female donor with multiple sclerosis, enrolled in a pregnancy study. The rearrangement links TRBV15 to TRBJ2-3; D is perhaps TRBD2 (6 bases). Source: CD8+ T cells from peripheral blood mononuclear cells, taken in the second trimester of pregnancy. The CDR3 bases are TGTGCCACCAGCAGAGATCGGGGGAGCGGCACAGATACGCAGTATTTT. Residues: CATSRDRGSGTDTQYF.